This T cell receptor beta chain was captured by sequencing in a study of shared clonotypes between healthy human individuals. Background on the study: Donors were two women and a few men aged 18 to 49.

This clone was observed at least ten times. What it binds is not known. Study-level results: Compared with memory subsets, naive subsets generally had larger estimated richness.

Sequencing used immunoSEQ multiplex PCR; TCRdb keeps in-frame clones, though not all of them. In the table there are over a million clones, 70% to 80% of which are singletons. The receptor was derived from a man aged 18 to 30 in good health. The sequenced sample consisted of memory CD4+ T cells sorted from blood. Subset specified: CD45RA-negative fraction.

CDR3 in amino acids: CASSPVDAYNEQFF. CDR3 sequence (DNA): TGCGCCAGCAGCCCCGTAGATGCCTACAATGAGCAGTTCTTC. The chain has TRBV4-1 and TRBJ2-1; the D is unclear. V was shortened by 4 bases and J by 2 bases, with 9 bases between the two germline ends. Germline CDR1 reads MGHRA; CDR2 reads YSYEKL. This CDR3 comprises 14 residues.